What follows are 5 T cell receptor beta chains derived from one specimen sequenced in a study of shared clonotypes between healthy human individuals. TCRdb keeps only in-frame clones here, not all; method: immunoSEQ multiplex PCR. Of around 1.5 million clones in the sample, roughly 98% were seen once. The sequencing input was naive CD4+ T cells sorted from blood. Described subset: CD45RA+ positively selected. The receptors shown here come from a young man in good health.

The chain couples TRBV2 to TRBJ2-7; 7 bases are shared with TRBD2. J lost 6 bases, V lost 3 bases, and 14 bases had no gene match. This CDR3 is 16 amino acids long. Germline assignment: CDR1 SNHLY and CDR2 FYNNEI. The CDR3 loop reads CASSDQPSGVGTEQYF. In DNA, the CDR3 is TGTGCCAGCAGTGATCAGCCTAGCGGAGTGGGGACCGAGCAGTACTTC.

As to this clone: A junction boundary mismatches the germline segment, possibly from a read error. CDR3 DNA: TGTGCCACCAGCAGAGATTTAACGATTGGGACCAACGTCCTGACTTTC. This sequence encodes CATSRDLTIGTNVLTF. The chain is built from TRBV15 and TRBJ2-6; D not certain. The V gene's germline CDR1 is LNHNV and CDR2 YYDKDF (reference sequence). The CDR3 loop spans 16 amino acids.

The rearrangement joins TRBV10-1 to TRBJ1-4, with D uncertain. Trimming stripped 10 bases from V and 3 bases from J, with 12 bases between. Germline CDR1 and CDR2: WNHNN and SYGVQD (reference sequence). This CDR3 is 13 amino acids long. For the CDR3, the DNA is TGCGCCACTCAACAGAGCTCTAATGAAAAACTGTTTTTT. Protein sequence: CATQQSSNEKLFF.

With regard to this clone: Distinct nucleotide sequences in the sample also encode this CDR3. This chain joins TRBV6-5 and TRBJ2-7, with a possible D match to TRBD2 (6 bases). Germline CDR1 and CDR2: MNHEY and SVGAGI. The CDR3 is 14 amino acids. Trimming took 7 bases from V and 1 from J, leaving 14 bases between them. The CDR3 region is CASTRSAGSYEQYF. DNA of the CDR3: TGTGCCAGCACCCGTTCGGCGGGATCCTACGAGCAGTACTTC.

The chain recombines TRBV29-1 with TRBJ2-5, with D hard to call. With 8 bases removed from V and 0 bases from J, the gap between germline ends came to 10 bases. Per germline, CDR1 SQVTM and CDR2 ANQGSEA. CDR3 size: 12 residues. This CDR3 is CSSSVYQETQYF. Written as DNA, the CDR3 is TGCAGCAGCTCGGTTTACCAAGAGACCCAGTACTTC.